This T cell receptor beta chain was profiled in a study of blood T cell repertoires in COVID-19. Study-wide context: Spain, Italy and the United States supplied samples that represented acute and convalescent COVID-19. Sources were T cells, B-cell-depleted T cells, or PBMCs; the material itself was cDNA or gDNA.

This clone has only a few counts. The CDR3 has 14 amino acids. V was cut by 4 bases and J by 1 base, with 8 bases left in between. The V gene's germline CDR1 is MNHEY and CDR2 SVGAGI. Sequencing was performed with immunoSEQ multiplex PCR; in TCRdb, only in-frame clones are kept and a portion is missing. The sample includes around 72,000 clones, around 87% of them seen just once. Material for sequencing was peripheral blood. This clonotype originated in a man aged 50-59 years with active COVID-19. The chain uses TRBV6-5 and TRBJ1-5, with D perhaps matching TRBD1 (5 bases). DNA for the CDR3: TGTGCCAGCAGTTTTGGGGGGAGCAATCAGCCCCAGCATTTT. This encodes CASSFGGSNQPQHF.